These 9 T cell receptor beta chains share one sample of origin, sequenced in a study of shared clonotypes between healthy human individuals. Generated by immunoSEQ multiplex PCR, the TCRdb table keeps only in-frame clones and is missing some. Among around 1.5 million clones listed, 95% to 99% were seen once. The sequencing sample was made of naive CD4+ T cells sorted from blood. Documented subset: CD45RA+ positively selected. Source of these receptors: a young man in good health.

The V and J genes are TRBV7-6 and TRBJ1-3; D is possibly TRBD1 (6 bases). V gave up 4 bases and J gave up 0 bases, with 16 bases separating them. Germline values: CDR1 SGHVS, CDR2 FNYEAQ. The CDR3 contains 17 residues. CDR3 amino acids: CASSSRGQQDSGNTIYF. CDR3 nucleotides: TGTGCCAGCAGCTCACGTGGACAGCAGGACTCTGGAAACACCATATATTTT. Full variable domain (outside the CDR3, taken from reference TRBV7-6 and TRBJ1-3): GAGVSQSPRYKVTKRGQDVALRCDPISGHVSLYWYRQALGQGPEFLTYFNYEAQQDKSGLPNDRFSAERPEGSISTLTIQRTEQRDSAMYRCASSSRGQQDSGNTIYFGEGSWLTVV.

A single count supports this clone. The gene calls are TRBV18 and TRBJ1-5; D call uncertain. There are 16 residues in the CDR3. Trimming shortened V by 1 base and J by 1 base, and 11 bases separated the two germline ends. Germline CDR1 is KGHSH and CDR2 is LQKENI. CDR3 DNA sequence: TGTGCCAGCTCACCACAGTCAGAACAGAGCAATCAGCCCCAGCATTTT. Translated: CASSPQSEQSNQPQHF.

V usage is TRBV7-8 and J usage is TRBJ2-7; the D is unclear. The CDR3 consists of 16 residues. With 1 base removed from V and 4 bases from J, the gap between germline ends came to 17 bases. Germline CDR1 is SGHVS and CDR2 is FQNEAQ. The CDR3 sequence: CASSLGRILVGYEQYF. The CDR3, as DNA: TGTGCCAGCAGCTTAGGGCGGATCCTGGTGGGGTACGAGCAGTACTTC.

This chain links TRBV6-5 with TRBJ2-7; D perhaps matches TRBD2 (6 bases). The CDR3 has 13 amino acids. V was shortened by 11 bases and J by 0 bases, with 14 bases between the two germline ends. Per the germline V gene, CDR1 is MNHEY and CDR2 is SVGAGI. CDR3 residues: CAAAGQPSYEQYF. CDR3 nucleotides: TGTGCCGCGGCGGGGCAACCCTCCTACGAGCAGTACTTC.

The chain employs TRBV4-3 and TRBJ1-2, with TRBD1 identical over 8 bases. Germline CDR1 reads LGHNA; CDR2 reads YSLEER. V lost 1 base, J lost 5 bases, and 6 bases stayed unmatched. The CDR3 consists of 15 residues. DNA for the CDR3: TGCGCCAGCAGCCAAGGTCAGGACAGGGAATATGGCTACACCTTC. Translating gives CASSQGQDREYGYTF.

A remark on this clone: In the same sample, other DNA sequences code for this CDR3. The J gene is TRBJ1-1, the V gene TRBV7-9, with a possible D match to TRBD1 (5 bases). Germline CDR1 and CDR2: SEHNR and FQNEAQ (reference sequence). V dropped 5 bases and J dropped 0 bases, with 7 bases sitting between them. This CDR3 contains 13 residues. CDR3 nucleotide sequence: TGTGCCAGCAGCCCCAGGGTGAACACTGAAGCTTTCTTT. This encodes CASSPRVNTEAFF.

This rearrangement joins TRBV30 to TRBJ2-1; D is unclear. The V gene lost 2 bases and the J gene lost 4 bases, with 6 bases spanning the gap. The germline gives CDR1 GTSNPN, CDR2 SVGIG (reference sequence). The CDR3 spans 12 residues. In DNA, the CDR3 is TGTGCCTGGAGTTCCATATACAATGAGCAGTTCTTC. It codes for CAWSSIYNEQFF.

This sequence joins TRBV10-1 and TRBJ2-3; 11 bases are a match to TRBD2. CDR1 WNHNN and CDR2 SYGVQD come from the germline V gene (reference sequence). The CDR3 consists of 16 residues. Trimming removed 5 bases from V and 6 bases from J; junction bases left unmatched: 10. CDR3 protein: CASSSLAGDSSDTQYF. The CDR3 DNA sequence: TGCGCCAGCAGTTCACTAGCGGGAGATAGCTCCGATACGCAGTATTTT.

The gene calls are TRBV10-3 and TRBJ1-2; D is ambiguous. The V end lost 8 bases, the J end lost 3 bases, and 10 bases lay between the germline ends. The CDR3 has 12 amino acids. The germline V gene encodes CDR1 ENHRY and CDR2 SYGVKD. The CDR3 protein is CAILPGHYGYTF. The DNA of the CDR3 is TGTGCCATCCTCCCCGGGCACTATGGCTACACCTTC.